The TCR beta chain described here comes from a study of shared clonotypes between healthy human individuals. Here immunoSEQ multiplex PCR was the method, and the copy in TCRdb shows in-frame clones only, minus some. The table has under 650,000 clones, 90% to 96% seen once. Germline assignment: CDR1 MDHEN and CDR2 SYDVKM. There are 14 residues in the CDR3. The V end lost 6 bases, the J end lost 1 base, and 11 bases lay between the germline ends. This receptor was taken from a woman under 40 in good health. The material sequenced was naive CD4+ T cells sorted from blood. Subset indicated: CD45RA+ positively selected. This sequence joins TRBV28 and TRBJ2-3; D is uncertain. CDR3 sequence: CASSPLERTDTQYF. Written as DNA, the CDR3 is TGTGCCAGCAGCCCGCTGGAACGCACAGATACGCAGTATTTT.